This T cell receptor (beta chain) was identified in a study of CD8 T cells in ankylosing spondylitis (dated by TCRdb to about 2017). Study-wide context: The study set out to find disease-linked TCR variants by profiling T cell receptor beta repertoires in ankylosing spondylitis patients and healthy donors. In total, the full study cohort was made up of approximately 99 healthy donors and 25 to 30 ankylosing spondylitis patients. Peripheral blood was sampled, and synovial fluid was also collected from ankylosing spondylitis patients. The full study reports these points: A TCR beta motif made up of seven or eight highly homologous amino acid variants appeared to be characteristic of blood from ankylosing spondylitis patients. Some TCR beta motif variants had previously been reported in synovial fluid and blood of reactive arthritis patients, which suggested common disease-initiation mechanisms. In peripheral blood, the disease-linked clones were found at relatively low frequencies and had a CD8+ phenotype. According to the report, matched synovial fluid samples from ankylosing spondylitis patients were significantly enriched for the disease-linked clones.

Data came from an Illumina HiSeq 2500. Quantitative 5'-RACE with molecular barcodes was used to prepare TCR beta libraries. Per the original workflow: A new computational method based on a probabilistic model of VDJ rearrangement was used to identify disease-linked TCR variants. TCRdb reanalyzed the raw reads on its own, using fastp at Q25 for trimming and MiXCR for clone calling, and kept in-frame beta chains. Each entry is one CDR3 protein sequence, shown with its most common DNA and genes. The V and J calls were determined by TCRdb, not by the authors. A total of around 100,000 distinct CDR3 sequences appear in this sample, more than 20% of them only once. The top ten constitute approximately 13% of the sample. Synovial fluid samples were paired with blood samples taken from the same ankylosing spondylitis patients. The germline V gene sets CDR1 to ENHRY and CDR2 to SYGVKD. CDR3 length: 14 amino acids, cysteine to phenylalanine. Kept here is only the CDR3 DNA, which spans 42 bases and is read in frame from base 1. The germline ends are 9 bases apart after V is trimmed by 0 bases and J by 6 bases.

About this clonotype itself: What this receptor recognizes is not known. No quality values exist for individual bases; no much larger clone is one base distant.

The chain links TRBV10-3 with TRBJ1-5; too little of a D gene remains to name it. This receptor was obtained from a male donor with ankylosing spondylitis. Material: synovial fluid, either unsorted or a sorted T cell fraction (not recorded which). At the DNA level, the sequence is TGTGCCATCAGTGAGTCAGGACTTTCTCAGCCCCAGCATTTT. It codes for CAISESGLSQPQHF.